The present T cell receptor (beta chain) was sequenced within a study of spatial heterogeneity in lung cancer. Study details: Alpha-chain sequences were detected in numbers that were consistently lower than beta-chain sequences. Study-level points and caveats: Circulating ubiquitous expanded tumor TCRs were observed more frequently at resection than at follow-up.

A note on this clonotype: Its specificity is not known. This sequence may be a read error, since a much larger clone differs from it by one base.

The germline V and J ends were trimmed by 4 bases and 7 bases, with 16 bases remaining between them. Germline V gives CDR1 LGHDT, CDR2 YNNKEL (reference sequence). CDR3 length: 15 amino acids. Documented time point: sample taken at primary tumor resection. Whole RNA from tumor, nontumor lung or frozen PBMC was sequenced unsorted. The approximately 69 donors had untreated early-stage non-small cell lung cancer. TCRdb itself ran the 5' RACE reads through MiXCR, one entry per CDR3 protein. This table holds around 60,000 distinct CDR3 sequences, approximately 8.9% found once. This clonotype was obtained from a female donor with early-stage non-small cell lung cancer. V gene TRBV3-1 combines with J gene TRBJ2-2; tentatively, D is TRBD2 (6 bases). The sequenced sample was PBMCs, obtained at surgery. The CDR3 DNA reads TGTGCCAGCAGCCGCACCCCCGGGGGAGTCGGGGAGCTGTTTTTT. Translating gives CASSRTPGGVGELFF.